The text below deals with one T cell receptor beta chain. Its antigen is not identified. Researchers ran the PCR with 60 Vbeta and 13 Jbeta primers. Libraries were prepared by immunoSEQ multiplex PCR; TCRdb keeps only in-frame clonotypes and omits some of them. The sample holds around 170,000 clones, more than 65% seen once. The source of the sample is a study of cytomegalovirus exposure and HLA in healthy donors. Study-level results: A later analysis found TCR association rates differed by HLA locus, highest for DRB1 and lowest for HLA-C. An ancestry cluster, one associated with Asian ancestry, reportedly showed fewer N-insertions than the approximately 650-donor mean in a later analysis. As a later analysis showed, a missense DCLRE1C variant was linked to trimming of TCR beta V- and J-genes.

Germline values: CDR1 MNHEY, CDR2 SMNVEV (reference sequence). This CDR3 comprises 16 residues. The ends lost 2 bases at V and 3 bases at J; junction bases unmatched: 7. The TCR originated in a man aged 45 to 65 in good health and CMV-seropositive. Source material: PBMCs. The gene calls are TRBV27 and TRBJ2-5, with 9 bases aligning to TRBD2. The DNA of the CDR3 is TGTGCCAGCAGTTTAGCGGGAGGGCCCAGGAAAGAGACCCAGTACTTC. Its protein is CASSLAGGPRKETQYF.